This T cell receptor beta chain was recovered during a study of CD8 T cells in Susac syndrome. Random hexamers primed reverse transcription of about 0.5 to 1 ug RNA. MiXCR, applied by TCRdb to the immunoSEQ multiplex PCR reads, yields one record per CDR3 protein. The table records about 120,000 distinct CDR3 sequences, approximately 93% of them present only once. The authors carried out high-throughput sequencing of TCR beta. They applied it to CD8+ and CD4+ T cells obtained from blood. Negative magnetic isolation gave CD8+ and CD4+ cells; FACS enriched CD8+ TEMRA. With 6 bases removed from V and 4 bases from J, the gap between germline ends came to 12 bases. The CDR3 is made up of 13 amino acids.

This rearrangement joins TRBV12-3 or TRBV12-4 to TRBJ1-2; D is undetermined. The TCR was taken from a human donor with multiple sclerosis. Sequences were obtained from CD4+ T cells from PBMCs. The CDR3 spells CASRPNGGYGYTF. The CDR3 region has the DNA TGTGCCAGCAGACCAAATGGAGGCTATGGCTACACCTTC.